The clone carrying this T cell receptor (beta chain) was observed a single time. The data originate from a study of blood T cell repertoires in COVID-19. Repertoires were generated with immunoSEQ multiplex PCR, while TCRdb's copy carries only in-frame clones and drops some. This repertoire shows a few hundred thousand clones, less than 90% found once; its top ten account for 4.6%. CDR1 and CDR2 from the germline V gene are SGHRS and YFSETQ. Trimming took 0 bases from V and 2 from J, leaving 12 bases between them. The length of the CDR3 is 17 residues. The receptor was isolated from a man in his 60s who had recovered from COVID-19. Sequenced sample: peripheral blood. The gene calls are TRBV5-1 and TRBJ2-6, with D possibly TRBD2 on 6 matching bases. CDR3 DNA sequence: TGCGCCAGCAGCTTGGGGCAGGGAGGTACTGGGGCCAACGTCCTGACTTTC. It is translated as CASSLGQGGTGANVLTF.